The T cell receptor (beta chain) under discussion was sequenced for a study of response to subunit inactivated influenza vaccine. TCRdb analysed the RT-PCR reads with MiXCR anew, one entry per CDR3 protein. The table shows 530,000 or so distinct CDR3 sequences, with around 15% occurring only once. Points on this clonotype: Its cognate antigen is unknown.

Study findings and constraints: Each seasonal influenza vaccination, the authors suggested, recruits few new T cells.

V was clipped by 5 bases and J by 4 bases; unmatched bases: 14. The CDR3 contains 17 residues. Germline CDR1 SGHTA, CDR2 FQGNSA. The sequenced sample was PBMCs from blood, obtained 11 to 12 days after vaccination. The sequence was obtained from a man aged 45-65 years who received an inactivated influenza vaccine. The chain carries TRBV7-2 and TRBJ2-5; TRBD1 matches at 9 bases. As DNA, the CDR3 is TGTGCCAGCAGCCCGATCGTACAGGGGGCTTATCGAGAGACCCAGTACTTC. It specifies CASSPIVQGAYRETQYF. The full variable domain, completed using reference TRBV7-2 and TRBJ2-5, is GAGVSQSPSNKVTEKGKDVELRCDPISGHTALYWYRQSLGQGLEFLIYFQGNSAPDKSGLPSDRFSAERTGGSVSTLTIQRTQQEDSAVYLCASSPIVQGAYRETQYFGPGTRLLVL.